The TCR beta chain under discussion was sequenced for a study of beta chain features in type 1 diabetes. Every single donor gave one heparinised blood draw, and these averaged roughly 0.11 L. Each of the CD4+ naive, central memory, regulatory and stem cell-like memory populations was sorted via CD45RO/CCR7/CD25/CD127/CD95/CD27. Germline V gene data show CDR1 as SGHAT and CDR2 as FQNNGV. The CDR3 loop spans 15 amino acids. The V segment lost 0 bases and the J segment 2 bases; nucleotides outside the gene matches: 1. The investigators reverse transcribed all of the isolated RNA, so they sequenced expressed TCRB transcripts. Using immunoSEQ multiplex PCR, the repertoire was profiled, and TCRdb retains in-frame clones only, with some absent. The sample consists of 25,000 or so clones, more than 60% of them appearing once.

This chain joins TRBV11-2 and TRBJ2-7; 10 positions agree with TRBD1. The sample was Tregs from blood. The TCR originated in a middle-aged woman in good health. CDR3 bases: TGTGCCAGCAGCTTAGAGGGACAGGGGACCTACGAGCAGTACTTC. Residues: CASSLEGQGTYEQYF.